This is a list of T cell receptor beta chains from one sample in a study of blood T cell repertoires in COVID-19. This table comes from immunoSEQ multiplex PCR, and its TCRdb copy is limited to in-frame clones, with some not included. Found here are over 100,000 clones, 65% to 90% of them singletons; the top ten hold roughly a tenth. Input material: peripheral blood. These receptors originate from a man of 80 years or more with acute or convalescent COVID-19. Each CDR3 is given without its conserved first and last residue. The order of the fields is V gene, clone size, CDR3 protein. A row's size may be missing; if present it is once, few, many or a size class.

v_gene: TRBV11-3
abundance: once
CDR3aa: ASSRTGTDINEQF

v_gene: TRBV7-8
abundance: few
CDR3aa: ASSFRTVPSNEKLF

v_gene: TRBV28
abundance: NA
CDR3aa: ASSLSPAQGGEAF

v_gene: TRBV5-6
abundance: NA
CDR3aa: ASKPRQGLATEAF

v_gene: TRBV18
abundance: NA
CDR3aa: ASSPYLQGADTQY

v_gene: TRBV4-1
abundance: NA
CDR3aa: ASSRTESYEQY

v_gene: TRBV28
abundance: NA
CDR3aa: ASSLRGGNEKLF

v_gene: TRBV6-5
abundance: NA
CDR3aa: ASSRGQGDGYT

v_gene: TRBV7-6
abundance: once
CDR3aa: ASSLAGQRNEKLF

v_gene: TRBV28
abundance: NA
CDR3aa: ASSPSSGSEQY

v_gene: TRBV19
abundance: NA
CDR3aa: ASSETSGSTDTQY

v_gene: TRBV4-3
abundance: NA
CDR3aa: ASSQDRLIAGTPYEQY

v_gene: TRBV30
abundance: few
CDR3aa: AWMAPETQY

v_gene: TRBV11-2
abundance: NA
CDR3aa: ASSRQYQNTEAF

v_gene: TRBV28
abundance: NA
CDR3aa: ASSPRGQKSNQPQH

v_gene: TRBV28
abundance: NA
CDR3aa: ASSLAGGGIWY